This is a list of T cell receptor beta chains from one sample in a study of blood T cell repertoires in COVID-19. The assay was immunoSEQ multiplex PCR, and TCRdb's table has in-frame clones only and misses some. Of about 53,000 clones in the sample, approximately 80% were seen once. The material sequenced was peripheral blood. The receptors here all came from a man aged 70 or older with active or convalescent COVID-19. Both conserved end residues are part of each CDR3. D genes are given only for firm matches. A row's size may be missing; if present it is once, few, many or a size class.

d_gene: NA
j_gene: TRBJ1-2
v_gene: TRBV20-1
abundance: few
len: 11
CDR3aa: CSASKGVGYTF
CDR3nt: TGCAGTGCTAGTAAAGGGGTTGGCTACACCTTC

d_gene: TRBD1
j_gene: TRBJ1-5
v_gene: TRBV18
abundance: once
len: 14
CDR3aa: CASSPGQGRQPQHF
CDR3nt: TGTGCCAGCTCACCAGGACAGGGAAGACAGCCCCAGCATTTT

d_gene: NA
j_gene: TRBJ1-2
v_gene: TRBV27
abundance: NA
len: 17
CDR3aa: CASSLAPRPTFNYGYTF
CDR3nt: TGTGCCAGCAGTTTAGCCCCCCGACCGACATTCAACTATGGCTACACCTTC

d_gene: NA
j_gene: TRBJ1-4
v_gene: TRBV5-5
abundance: few
len: 13
CDR3aa: CASSLAQSEKLFF
CDR3nt: TGTGCCAGCAGCTTGGCTCAGTCGGAAAAACTGTTTTTT

d_gene: NA
j_gene: TRBJ1-5
v_gene: TRBV11-2
abundance: NA
len: 19
CDR3aa: CASSLEWDRTAYSNQPQHF
CDR3nt: TGTGCCAGCAGCTTAGAGTGGGATCGGACAGCATATAGCAATCAGCCCCAGCATTTT

d_gene: NA
j_gene: TRBJ2-3
v_gene: TRBV7-3
abundance: NA
len: 10
CDR3aa: CASGEATQYF
CDR3nt: TGTGCCAGCGGGGAGGCGACGCAGTATTTT

d_gene: TRBD1
j_gene: TRBJ1-4
v_gene: TRBV24-1
abundance: NA
len: 15
CDR3aa: CATSDLKGGVEKLFF
CDR3nt: TGTGCCACCAGTGATTTGAAAGGGGGCGTTGAAAAACTGTTTTTT

d_gene: NA
j_gene: TRBJ1-6
v_gene: TRBV7-9
abundance: NA
len: 16
CDR3aa: CASSFLTGQVYSPLHF
CDR3nt: TGTGCCAGCAGCTTCCTGACAGGTCAGGTTTATTCACCCCTCCACTTT

d_gene: TRBD1
j_gene: TRBJ2-1
v_gene: TRBV29-1
abundance: NA
len: 13
CDR3aa: CSVGQGPYNEQFF
CDR3nt: TGCAGCGTCGGACAGGGTCCCTACAATGAGCAGTTCTTC

d_gene: TRBD1
j_gene: TRBJ2-1
v_gene: TRBV28
abundance: NA
len: 16
CDR3aa: CASSLFTGVTAGEQFF
CDR3nt: TGTGCCAGCAGCCTTTTTACAGGGGTCACCGCCGGGGAGCAGTTCTTC

d_gene: NA
j_gene: TRBJ1-2
v_gene: TRBV4-3
abundance: NA
len: 14
CDR3aa: CASSQYNGYYGYTF
CDR3nt: TGCGCCAGCAGCCAATATAACGGTTACTATGGCTACACCTTC

d_gene: NA
j_gene: TRBJ2-7
v_gene: TRBV6-2/TRBV6-3
abundance: NA
len: 14
CDR3aa: CASRPQGRSYEQYF
CDR3nt: TGTGCCAGCAGACCTCAGGGGAGATCCTACGAGCAGTACTTC

d_gene: TRBD2
j_gene: TRBJ2-5
v_gene: TRBV3-1/TRBV3-2
abundance: NA
len: 16
CDR3aa: CASSQGAGGAQETQYF
CDR3nt: TGTGCCAGCAGCCAAGGTGCGGGGGGGGCCCAAGAGACCCAGTACTTC

d_gene: TRBD1
j_gene: TRBJ1-5
v_gene: TRBV7-3
abundance: NA
len: 16
CDR3aa: CASSYPGTGNNQPQHF
CDR3nt: TGTGCCAGCAGCTACCCCGGGACAGGTAACAATCAGCCCCAGCATTTT

d_gene: NA
j_gene: TRBJ1-1
v_gene: TRBV30
abundance: NA
len: 13
CDR3aa: CAWIDQGYTEAFF
CDR3nt: TGTGCCTGGATCGATCAGGGCTACACTGAAGCTTTCTTT

d_gene: TRBD2
j_gene: TRBJ2-2
v_gene: TRBV9
abundance: NA
len: 18
CDR3aa: CASSASGTSGSSTGELFF
CDR3nt: TGTGCCAGCAGCGCTTCCGGGACTAGCGGGAGCAGCACCGGGGAGCTGTTTTTT

d_gene: TRBD1
j_gene: TRBJ1-5
v_gene: TRBV6-2/TRBV6-3
abundance: few
len: 14
CDR3aa: CASSRQGLGQPQHF
CDR3nt: TGTGCCAGCAGTCGACAGGGTTTAGGTCAGCCCCAGCATTTT

d_gene: NA
j_gene: TRBJ1-2
v_gene: TRBV27
abundance: NA
len: 14
CDR3aa: CASSLSWPDYGYTF
CDR3nt: TGTGCCAGCAGTTTATCGTGGCCAGACTATGGCTACACCTTC

d_gene: TRBD2
j_gene: TRBJ2-6
v_gene: TRBV27
abundance: NA
len: 14
CDR3aa: CAVGAGAGANVLTF
CDR3nt: TGTGCCGTAGGTGCGGGGGCTGGGGCCAACGTCCTGACTTTC

d_gene: NA
j_gene: TRBJ2-7
v_gene: TRBV30
abundance: NA
len: 13
CDR3aa: CAWSVQQRTEQYF
CDR3nt: TGTGCCTGGAGTGTACAGCAGAGAACCGAGCAGTACTTC

d_gene: NA
j_gene: TRBJ2-5
v_gene: TRBV12-5
abundance: NA
len: 15
CDR3aa: CASGFRDNPQETQYF
CDR3nt: TGTGCTAGTGGTTTCCGGGACAACCCACAAGAGACCCAGTACTTC

d_gene: TRBD2
j_gene: TRBJ2-1
v_gene: TRBV19
abundance: NA
len: 15
CDR3aa: CASTPTSGPYNEQFF
CDR3nt: TGTGCCAGTACCCCGACTAGCGGTCCCTACAATGAGCAGTTCTTC

d_gene: TRBD2
j_gene: TRBJ2-3
v_gene: TRBV2
abundance: NA
len: 14
CDR3aa: CASSLLAVADTQYF
CDR3nt: TGTGCCAGCAGTTTACTAGCGGTCGCAGATACGCAGTATTTT

d_gene: NA
j_gene: TRBJ2-1
v_gene: TRBV20-1
abundance: NA
len: 11
CDR3aa: CSANRVNEQFF
CDR3nt: TGCAGTGCTAACAGGGTGAATGAGCAGTTCTTC

d_gene: TRBD1
j_gene: TRBJ2-2
v_gene: TRBV27
abundance: once
len: 15
CDR3aa: CASSATGLPTGELFF
CDR3nt: TGTGCCAGCAGTGCGACAGGGTTACCTACCGGGGAGCTGTTTTTT

d_gene: TRBD1
j_gene: TRBJ1-2
v_gene: TRBV6-1
abundance: NA
len: 13
CDR3aa: CASSERQGRGYTF
CDR3nt: TGTGCCAGCAGTGAAAGACAGGGGAGAGGCTACACCTTC

d_gene: TRBD1
j_gene: TRBJ2-5
v_gene: TRBV6-5
abundance: NA
len: 14
CDR3aa: CASSYGQGGETQYF
CDR3nt: TGTGCCAGCAGTTATGGACAGGGAGGAGAGACCCAGTACTTC

d_gene: NA
j_gene: TRBJ1-3
v_gene: TRBV19
abundance: NA
len: 13
CDR3aa: CASNGGFGNTIYF
CDR3nt: TGTGCCAGTAATGGAGGCTTTGGAAACACCATATATTTT

d_gene: NA
j_gene: TRBJ1-5
v_gene: TRBV3-1/TRBV3-2
abundance: NA
len: 15
CDR3aa: CASSQDPQENQPQHF
CDR3nt: TGTGCCAGCAGCCAAGATCCCCAGGAAAATCAGCCCCAGCATTTT

d_gene: TRBD2
j_gene: TRBJ2-5
v_gene: TRBV4-1
abundance: NA
len: 15
CDR3aa: CASSHSGSSGETQYF
CDR3nt: TGCGCCAGCAGCCATAGCGGTTCTAGCGGAGAGACCCAGTACTTC

d_gene: NA
j_gene: TRBJ1-1
v_gene: TRBV6-5
abundance: NA
len: 12
CDR3aa: CASRGPNTEAFF
CDR3nt: TGTGCCAGCAGGGGGCCGAACACTGAAGCTTTCTTT

d_gene: NA
j_gene: TRBJ1-4
v_gene: TRBV27
abundance: once
len: 14
CDR3aa: CASRERATNEKLFF
CDR3nt: TGTGCCAGCAGGGAGAGGGCAACTAATGAAAAACTGTTTTTT

d_gene: NA
j_gene: TRBJ2-4
v_gene: TRBV2
abundance: NA
len: 14
CDR3aa: CASNEGGSKNIQYF
CDR3nt: TGTGCCAGCAACGAAGGGGGTAGTAAAAACATTCAGTACTTC

d_gene: NA
j_gene: TRBJ1-6
v_gene: TRBV27
abundance: NA
len: 17
CDR3aa: CASSLYREFSHNSPLHF
CDR3nt: TGTGCCAGCAGTTTATACCGGGAGTTCTCCCATAATTCACCCCTCCACTTT

d_gene: NA
j_gene: TRBJ2-5
v_gene: TRBV6-5
abundance: NA
len: 14
CDR3aa: CASSYSGRGETQYF
CDR3nt: TGTGCCAGCAGTTACTCGGGCAGAGGGGAGACCCAGTACTTC

d_gene: NA
j_gene: TRBJ2-2
v_gene: TRBV6-6
abundance: NA
len: 13
CDR3aa: CASFKGDTGELFF
CDR3nt: TGTGCCAGCTTCAAGGGGGACACCGGGGAGCTGTTTTTT

d_gene: TRBD1
j_gene: TRBJ1-2
v_gene: TRBV6-6
abundance: NA
len: 14
CDR3aa: CASSYEDRVGGYTF
CDR3nt: TGTGCCAGCAGTTACGAGGACAGGGTTGGGGGCTACACCTTC

d_gene: TRBD1
j_gene: TRBJ1-6
v_gene: TRBV18
abundance: NA
len: 15
CDR3aa: CASSPGQGSNSPLHF
CDR3nt: TGTGCCAGCTCACCCGGACAGGGGAGTAATTCACCCCTCCACTTT

d_gene: TRBD1
j_gene: TRBJ1-2
v_gene: TRBV5-4
abundance: NA
len: 13
CDR3aa: CASSPDRGDGYTF
CDR3nt: TGTGCCAGCAGCCCGGACAGGGGGGATGGCTACACCTTC

d_gene: NA
j_gene: TRBJ1-3
v_gene: TRBV24-1
abundance: once
len: 14
CDR3aa: CATSDTGGGNTIYF
CDR3nt: TGTGCCACCAGTGATACCGGGGGTGGAAACACCATATATTTT

d_gene: TRBD1
j_gene: TRBJ1-1
v_gene: TRBV5-1
abundance: NA
len: 14
CDR3aa: CASSDTGGITEAFF
CDR3nt: TGCGCCAGCAGCGACACAGGGGGCATCACTGAAGCTTTCTTT

d_gene: NA
j_gene: TRBJ2-1
v_gene: TRBV4-1
abundance: NA
len: 17
CDR3aa: CASSQADFGSSYNEQFF
CDR3nt: TGCGCCAGCAGCCAAGCCGACTTCGGCAGTAGTTACAATGAGCAGTTCTTC